Listed below are T cell receptor beta chains from one sample, sequenced in a study of T cell responses to AZD1222 COVID-19 vaccine. The table came from immunoSEQ multiplex PCR; TCRdb's copy has only in-frame clones and leaves some out. The sample lists 70,000 to 90,000 clones, roughly 85% seen once, with about 12% in the top ten. Source: peripheral blood, taken 28 days after the second AZD1222 dose. All receptors derive from an adult who received the AZD1222 COVID-19 vaccine. Both conserved end residues are part of each CDR3. A D gene is named only where the DNA matches it firmly. Not every row has a clone size; where given, it reads once, few, many or a size class.

v_gene	j_gene	abundance	d_gene	CDR3nt	CDR3aa
TRBV2	TRBJ2-7	.	.	TGTGCCAGTGAAGTATCCTACGAGCAGTACTTC	CASEVSYEQYF
TRBV6-5	TRBJ2-2	.	.	TGTGCCAGCAGAGGGACCGGGGAGCTGTTTTTT	CASRGTGELFF
TRBV6-1	TRBJ2-1	.	.	TGTGCCAGCAGTGAACGAGAGTACAATGAGCAGTTCTTC	CASSEREYNEQFF
TRBV30	TRBJ1-2	.	.	TGTGCCTGGATGTGGCTAGGGGCCCGCTATGGCTACACCTTC	CAWMWLGARYGYTF
TRBV28	TRBJ1-2	.	.	TGTGCCAGCAGTTTAAGCCCCACCCTCCACTATGGCTACACCTTC	CASSLSPTLHYGYTF
TRBV7-3	TRBJ2-6	.	.	TGTGCCAGCAGCTTATCTGGGAACTCTGGGGCCAACGTCCTGACTTTC	CASSLSGNSGANVLTF
TRBV11-2	TRBJ2-1	.	.	TGTGCCAGCAGCTTAGATACCAGGGAATACAATGAGCAGTTCTTC	CASSLDTREYNEQFF
TRBV19	TRBJ2-3	.	TRBD2	TGTGCCACCCAGGAGGGAGGGCCAGTGAATACGCAGTATTTT	CATQEGGPVNTQYF
TRBV7-2	TRBJ2-1	.	.	TGTGCCAGCAGCTTGGACACTGGGGCTAGGAATGAGCAGTTCTTC	CASSLDTGARNEQFF
TRBV30	TRBJ1-6	once	.	TGTGCCTGGACCGGGACGGCCTTTTCACCCCTCCACTTT	CAWTGTAFSPLHF
TRBV27	TRBJ2-1	.	TRBD2	TGTGCCAGCAGTTTAAAAGGGGAGGGATGGGAGCAGTTCTTC	CASSLKGEGWEQFF
TRBV24-1	TRBJ2-7	.	.	TGTGCCACCAGTACGGGAACCTACGAGCAGTACTTC	CATSTGTYEQYF
TRBV5-1	TRBJ2-2	.	TRBD1	TGCGCCAGCAGCGACCCGGGACAGACTGGGGCCGGGGAGCTGTTTTTT	CASSDPGQTGAGELFF
TRBV28	TRBJ1-5	.	.	TGTGCCAGCAGTGGGGGTGGCCAGCCCCAGCATTTT	CASSGGGQPQHF
TRBV7-9	TRBJ2-7	.	TRBD1	TGTGCCAGCAGCTTTGGACAGGGGGTCTACGAGCAGTACTTC	CASSFGQGVYEQYF
TRBV2	TRBJ1-2	.	.	TGTGCCAGCAGTGAAGGCGAAGGATATAATGGCTACACCTTC	CASSEGEGYNGYTF
TRBV7-2	TRBJ2-6	.	.	TGTGCCAGCAGCCCAGGTGGAACTCCTGGGGCCAACGTCCTGACTTTC	CASSPGGTPGANVLTF
TRBV29-1	TRBJ2-3	.	TRBD1	TGCAGCGTTCGGACAGGGGTTGTCGCAGATACGCAGTATTTT	CSVRTGVVADTQYF
TRBV15	TRBJ2-4	.	.	TGTGCCACCAGCAGAGAGATCACCCAGACTAGGAACATTCAGTACTTC	CATSREITQTRNIQYF
TRBV3-1/TRBV3-2	TRBJ2-5	.	.	TGTGCCAGCAGCCTATCTAAAGGAAGAGGGGGAAGAGAGACCCAGTACTTC	CASSLSKGRGGRETQYF
TRBV5-6	TRBJ1-4	once	.	TGTGCCAGCAGCATGAGGGCTACAGGTAGCGAAAAACTGTTTTTT	CASSMRATGSEKLFF
TRBV19	TRBJ1-3	.	.	TGTGCCAGTACCGGAGGACTCGGCCGCTCTGGAAACACCATATATTTT	CASTGGLGRSGNTIYF
TRBV4-1	TRBJ2-1	.	.	TGCGCCAGCAGCCGCTCTGAGGCGGGAATTGGGAATGAGCAGTTCTTC	CASSRSEAGIGNEQFF
TRBV7-2	TRBJ2-5	.	.	TGTGCCAGCAGCTTATTCCAGTCCCGTCGGACCCAGTACTTC	CASSLFQSRRTQYF
TRBV7-2	TRBJ2-2	.	.	TGTGCCCTTAGGGGGACCGGGGAGCTGTTTTTT	CALRGTGELFF
TRBV19	TRBJ1-6	.	TRBD1	TGTGCCAGTAGTGACAGGGTTAATAATTCACCCCTCCACTTT	CASSDRVNNSPLHF
TRBV10-3	TRBJ1-6	.	.	TGTGCCATCAGCCCGACGGACTTAAATTCACCCCTCCACTTT	CAISPTDLNSPLHF
TRBV2	TRBJ1-5	.	.	TGTGCCAGCAGGATCACAGGGCTTCAGCCCCAGCATTTT	CASRITGLQPQHF
TRBV5-5	TRBJ1-1	.	TRBD1	TGTGCCAGCAGCCTGGACAGGGCGACCACTGAAGCTTTCTTT	CASSLDRATTEAFF
TRBV19	TRBJ1-4	few	TRBD1	TGTGCCAGTAGTGTGCGACAGGGACCTCGGGAAAAACTGTTTTTT	CASSVRQGPREKLFF
TRBV19	TRBJ1-1	.	TRBD1	TGTGCCAGTACCCGACAGGGTGAGAACACTGAAGCTTTCTTT	CASTRQGENTEAFF
TRBV7-8	TRBJ1-1	few	.	TGTGCCAGCAGCTTAGGAAGAGGGGCAGTGAACACTGAAGCTTTCTTT	CASSLGRGAVNTEAFF
TRBV12-3/TRBV12-4	TRBJ1-1	once	.	TGTGCCGCCCGGGGTGGCACTGAAGCTTTCTTT	CAARGGTEAFF
TRBV6-6	TRBJ2-7	once	.	TGTGCCAGCAGTTACTCGACGGACGAGCAGTACTTC	CASSYSTDEQYF
TRBV6-5	TRBJ1-1	.	.	TGTGCCAGCAGCCAACAGAACACTGAAGCTTTCTTT	CASSQQNTEAFF
TRBV7-9	TRBJ2-5	.	TRBD2	TGTGCCAGCAGCTTAGCTAGCGGGAGGTTGGAGACCCAGTACTTC	CASSLASGRLETQYF